This T cell receptor beta chain was captured by sequencing in a study of blood T cells in healthy people across ages. Study in general: Through template switching, about one barcoded beta molecule was captured per two T cells, as measured in model experiments.

Trimming pared 0 bases from V and 5 bases from J, leaving 13 bases between. This CDR3 spans 15 amino acids. The germline CDR1 and CDR2 sequences are MGHRA and YSYEKL. Primers used in a second PCR of roughly 6 to 12 cycles were a sample-barcoded 5' primer and a J-beta primer mix. Every cDNA molecule bore a tag from a template-switch adaptor containing 12 random nucleotides. TCRdb used MiXCR to reprocess the 5' RACE reads, holding one entry per CDR3 protein. In the table there are about 1.1 million distinct CDR3 sequences, around two fifths of which are singletons. Input material: blood. The rearrangement uses TRBV4-1 and TRBJ1-1; possible D gene TRBD1, 5 bases. The source of this sequence is a man between 18 and 35 years old in good health. The CDR3 nucleotides read TGCGCCAGCAGCCAAGATGGGACGGGGGGGACTGAAGCTTTCTTT. This gives the protein CASSQDGTGGTEAFF.